This T cell receptor (beta chain) derives from a study of T cells in Graves' hyperthyroidism and ophthalmopathy. Study-wide results and caveats: Progression to ophthalmopathy was predicted a median of about six months early.

The CDR3 runs 14 residues. The germline CDR1 and CDR2 sequences are MDHEN and SYDVKM. Trimming shortened V by 2 bases and J by 6 bases, and 14 bases separated the two germline ends. Hyperthyroidism of Graves' type that showed no ophthalmopathy progression within 18 months was stable. This clonotype was seen a few times. Its specificity is unknown. Amplified regions were TCR beta CDR3 sequences from RNA transcripts. Initially, a first-round RT-PCR of the TCR CDR3 employed the HTBI primer set. TCRdb processed the multiplex PCR reads anew with MiXCR; each CDR3 protein has one entry. The table records about 95,000 distinct CDR3 sequences, roughly 40% of them present only once.

The clonotype was recovered from a woman under 40 with Graves' hyperthyroidism. The specimen sequenced was peripheral blood or thyroid tissue (not recorded which). V and J are TRBV28 and TRBJ2-7, with D perhaps matching TRBD2 (7 bases). Here the CDR3 reads CASSLGGAAGEQYF. CDR3 DNA sequence: TGTGCCAGCAGTTTAGGGGGGGCAGCGGGCGAGCAGTACTTC.